Sequencing of this TCR beta chain was carried out in a study of blood T cell repertoires in COVID-19. Study-wide context: Sample material is recorded as cDNA or gDNA derived from T cells, B-cell-depleted T cells, or PBMCs.

TCRdb's copy holds only in-frame clones and misses some; the assay was immunoSEQ multiplex PCR. The top ten hold 0.85% to 0.9% of the sample, which has around 270,000 clones, about 85% seen once. Germline V gene sequence: CDR1 SNHLY, CDR2 FYNNEI. V was shortened by 0 bases and J by 7 bases, with 15 bases between the two germline ends. The CDR3 has 15 residues. The source of this sequence is a human donor with COVID-19, enrolled during active disease. The donor label of this sample is uncertain. The source material was peripheral blood. The chain employs TRBV2 and TRBJ1-1; D may be TRBD1 (5 bases). For the CDR3, the DNA is TGTGCCAGCAGTGAAGCGCGGGACGGTTACGTTGAAGCTTTCTTT. Translating it yields CASSEARDGYVEAFF.